Included here is one T cell receptor beta chain sequence, with context. In its sample, this clonotype was seen a few times. The antigen it recognizes is unknown. Base qualities are not provided; no much larger clone lies one nucleotide away. These data are taken from a study of CD8 T cells in ankylosing spondylitis (dated by TCRdb to the late 2010s). With regard to the full study: The study profiled T cell receptor beta repertoires in healthy donors and ankylosing spondylitis patients to find disease-linked TCR variants. In total, the full study cohort was made up of nearly 110 healthy donors and 20 to 25 ankylosing spondylitis patients. Peripheral blood samples were taken, and synovial fluid was additionally collected from ankylosing spondylitis patients.

Points the paper makes about the study in general: Blood from ankylosing spondylitis patients appeared to be characterized by a TCR beta motif made up of about 8 highly homologous amino acid variants. In peripheral blood, the disease-linked clones were found at relatively low frequencies and had a CD8+ phenotype. The disease-linked clones were reported to be significantly enriched in matched synovial fluid samples from ankylosing spondylitis patients. Some of the motif variants had been reported before in the synovial fluid and blood of reactive arthritis patients, a finding that suggests common disease-initiation mechanisms.

Its CDR3 holds 16 amino acids, cysteine through phenylalanine. Only the CDR3 DNA stays, 48 bases, in frame from base 1. V was cut back by 0 bases and J by 1 base, leaving a gap of 12 bases between them. CDR1 SGHAT and CDR2 FQNNGV are derived from the germline V gene. For sequencing, an Illumina HiSeq 2500 was employed. TCR beta libraries were prepared by quantitative 5'-RACE with molecular barcodes. The paper's processing steps were these. A new computational method, built on a probabilistic model of VDJ rearrangement, was used to identify disease-linked TCR variants. Using fastp trimming at Q25 and MiXCR clonotype assembly, TCRdb reanalyzed the public sequencing data and kept in-frame beta chains. CDR3 protein sequences are deduplicated, and each keeps its most common genes and DNA. Here the V and J calls rest on TCRdb's processing, not on the authors' analysis. Within this sample are 400,000 or so distinct CDR3 sequences, with 25% to 30% of them counted one time only. Jointly, the top ten make up about 0.9% of the sample.

This sequence uses TRBV11-2 and TRBJ1-1; no D gene is confidently identified. The clonotype originates from a male donor with ankylosing spondylitis. The specimen sequenced was blood, either unsorted or a sorted T cell fraction (not recorded which). For the CDR3, the sequence is CASSLDILRGNTEAFF. The nucleotide sequence reads TGTGCCAGCAGCTTAGATATTCTTCGGGGGAACACTGAAGCTTTCTTT.